These 15 T cell receptor beta chains originate from one sample sequenced in a study of blood T cell repertoires in COVID-19. TCRdb's table, derived via immunoSEQ multiplex PCR, lists solely in-frame clones and lacks some. Found here are 150,000 to 200,000 clones, less than 85% of them singletons; the top ten hold less than 15%. The specimen was PBMCs or T cells enriched from blood (not recorded which). Every receptor here comes from a man aged 50-59 years who had recovered from COVID-19.

V gene TRBV27 combines with J gene TRBJ2-2, with a weak D call TRBD1 (5 bases). V was cut by 0 bases and J by 5 bases, with 16 bases left in between. Germline loops: CDR1 MNHEY, CDR2 SMNVEV (reference sequence). This CDR3 spans 17 amino acids. The CDR3 coding sequence is TGTGCCAGCAGTTTATCCACAGCCTCCCCAGGGACCGGGGAGCTGTTTTTT. This gives the protein CASSLSTASPGTGELFF.

This clone was observed a handful of times. CDR3 protein: CSASDTVGDTEAFF. CDR3 nucleotide sequence: TGCAGTGCTAGTGACACGGTGGGAGACACTGAAGCTTTCTTT. V is TRBV20-1 and J is TRBJ1-1, with D unresolved. The CDR3 runs to 14 residues. Germline CDR1 is DFQATT and CDR2 is SNEGSKA (reference sequence). Trimming took 3 bases from V and 3 from J, leaving 14 bases between them.

The chain uses TRBV6-6 and TRBJ1-1; possible D gene TRBD1, 5 bases. V lost 7 bases to trimming and J lost 0 bases, with 15 bases between them. The CDR3 has 15 residues. Per the germline V gene, CDR1 is MNHNY and CDR2 is SVGAGI (reference sequence). CDR3 residues: CASTGGPFMNTEAFF. The DNA of the CDR3 is TGTGCCAGCACGGGGGGTCCATTTATGAACACTGAAGCTTTCTTT.

The chain recombines TRBV11-2 with TRBJ2-7; D perhaps matches TRBD2 (6 bases). V lost 5 bases to trimming and J lost 0 bases, with 14 bases between them. The germline gives CDR1 SGHAT, CDR2 FQNNGV. The CDR3 runs to 15 residues. The DNA for the CDR3 is TGTGCCAGCAGCCGCAAAGCGGGTGCCTCCTACGAGCAGTACTTC. Residues: CASSRKAGASYEQYF.

The genes are TRBV7-3 and TRBJ1-6; maybe TRBD1 (5 bases). V was trimmed by 2 bases and J by 8 bases, leaving 10 bases between them. From germline, CDR1 is SGHTA and CDR2 FQGTGA. There are 14 residues in the CDR3. The CDR3 sequence is CASSLLGADSPLHF. The CDR3 DNA is TGTGCCAGCAGCTTACTTGGGGCTGATTCACCCCTCCACTTT. Drawing the rest from reference TRBV7-3 and TRBJ1-6, the complete variable domain is GAGVSQTPSNKVTEKGKYVELRCDPISGHTALYWYRQSLGQGPEFLIYFQGTGAADDSGLPNDRFFAVRPEGSVSTLKIQRTERGDSAVYLCASSLLGADSPLHFGNGTRLTVT.

This clone has ten or more counts. The V call is TRBV7-6, the J call TRBJ2-7; 7 bases fit TRBD1. The CDR3 length is 14 residues. CDR1 and CDR2 from the germline V gene are SGHVS and FNYEAQ. The ends lost 5 bases at V and 6 bases at J; junction bases unmatched: 10. CDR3 region: CASSPRTGGPEQYF. CDR3 sequence (DNA): TGTGCCAGCAGCCCCCGGACAGGTGGCCCCGAGCAGTACTTC. The full variable domain, with the rest looked up from reference TRBV7-6 and TRBJ2-7, is GAGVSQSPRYKVTKRGQDVALRCDPISGHVSLYWYRQALGQGPEFLTYFNYEAQQDKSGLPNDRFSAERPEGSISTLTIQRTEQRDSAMYRCASSPRTGGPEQYFGPGTRLTVT.

The rearrangement links TRBV18 to TRBJ1-5; D is undetermined. The germline V gene has CDR1 KGHSH and CDR2 LQKENI. This CDR3 is built from 13 residues. The V gene lost 5 bases and the J gene lost 4 bases, with 9 bases spanning the gap. The chain's CDR3 is CASSDSVNQPQHF. The CDR3 coding sequence is TGTGCCAGCTCAGACTCGGTGAATCAGCCCCAGCATTTT.

The chain recombines TRBV3-1 (or the pseudogene TRBV3-2) with TRBJ2-2; TRBD1 might be the D (7 bases). This CDR3 has 15 residues. Germline loops: CDR1 LGHDT, CDR2 YNNKEL (reference sequence). V was pared by 1 base and J by 8 bases, with 14 bases between. CDR3 protein: CASSQGQGLLGELFF. CDR3 nucleotides: TGTGCCAGCAGCCAAGGACAGGGACTTTTGGGGGAGCTGTTTTTT.

This rearrangement joins TRBV6-5 to TRBJ2-2; no clear D gene. V lost 7 bases and J 6 bases, leaving 18 bases between the germline ends. The CDR3 is 15 amino acids. Germline loops: CDR1 MNHEY, CDR2 SVGAGI. The CDR3 DNA follows: TGTGCCAGCAAGAGACAAACAGACATCTCCGGGGAGCTGTTTTTT. Translated: CASKRQTDISGELFF.

Turning to this clone: This sample also contains other DNA sequences that code for the same CDR3. The rearrangement links TRBV28 to TRBJ1-2, with 7 nucleotides matching TRBD1. CDR1 is MDHEN, CDR2 SYDVKM, per germline. J was trimmed by 8 bases and V by 3 bases; bases with no gene match: 6. This CDR3 contains 13 residues. In DNA, the CDR3 is TGTGCCAGCAGTTTCAGACAGGGAGGCGGCTACACCTTC. The encoded protein is CASSFRQGGGYTF.

The chain joins TRBV19 to TRBJ1-3, with TRBD1 identical over 7 bases. The length of the CDR3 is 14 residues. The V segment lost 9 bases and the J segment 2 bases; nucleotides outside the gene matches: 7. CDR1 LNHDA and CDR2 SQIVND come from the germline V gene (reference sequence). The CDR3: CASAPRGAGNTIYF. The CDR3 DNA is TGTGCCAGCGCCCCCAGGGGGGCTGGAAACACCATATATTTT.

This chain links TRBV9 with TRBJ1-1; D may be TRBD1 (5 bases). Looked up from germline, CDR1 is SGDLS and CDR2 is YYNGEE. CDR3 size: 16 residues. Trimming removed 0 bases from V and 2 bases from J, with 14 bases in between. The CDR3 protein is CASSVGGRVGNTEAFF. The CDR3 DNA is TGTGCCAGCAGCGTAGGGGGCAGGGTAGGAAACACTGAAGCTTTCTTT. Variable domain in full (rest from reference TRBV9 and TRBJ1-1): DSGVTQTPKHLITATGQRVTLRCSPRSGDLSVYWYQQSLDQGLQFLIQYYNGEERAKGNILERFSAQQFPDLHSELNLSSLELGDSALYFCASSVGGRVGNTEAFFGQGTRLTVV.

The genes are TRBV23-1 and TRBJ2-3; the D is unclear. TRBV23-1 is noted as an ORF with a role that remains uncertain. The CDR3 is 17 residues long. Trimming removed 1 base at V and 2 bases at J, with 16 bases between. This CDR3 reads CASSQFTQTSFTDTQYF. The CDR3 DNA is TGCGCCAGCAGTCAATTTACCCAGACAAGTTTCACAGATACGCAGTATTTT.

The CDR3 loop reads CASSDLGSTRPGELFF. CDR3 bases: TGTGCCAGCAGTGACTTGGGCAGCACCAGGCCCGGGGAGCTGTTTTTT. The V gene is TRBV25-1, the J gene TRBJ2-2; D uncertain. Deletions cut 3 bases from V and 6 bases from J, with 17 bases between. The germline CDR1 and CDR2 sequences are MGHDK and SYGVNS. The CDR3 loop spans 16 amino acids.

V is TRBV18 and J is TRBJ1-6, with TRBD1 identical over 10 bases. J lost 8 bases, V lost 4 bases, and 2 bases had no gene match. Germline V lookup: CDR1 KGHSH, CDR2 LQKENI. This CDR3 contains 14 residues. CDR3 amino acids: CASSRQGADSPLHF. CDR3 sequence (DNA): TGTGCCAGCTCACGACAGGGGGCGGATTCACCCCTCCACTTT.